The 21 T cell receptor beta chains listed next were all sequenced from one sample in a study of blood T cell repertoires in COVID-19. The protocol was immunoSEQ multiplex PCR, while the TCRdb copy is restricted to in-frame clones and leaves out a portion. The sample lists roughly 190,000 clones; 70% to 90% were seen once. The sample was peripheral blood. These receptors were collected from a man in his fifties or sixties with active or convalescent COVID-19.

The V call is TRBV3-1 (or the pseudogene TRBV3-2), the J call TRBJ2-5; 9 bases are a match to TRBD1. CDR1 is LGHDT and CDR2 is YNNKEL in the germline V gene (reference sequence). V shed 4 bases and J 3 bases; nucleotides not matched to a gene: 6. CDR3 length equals 15 residues. CDR3 DNA sequence: TGTGCCAGCAGCCGTTACAGGGGGCGGAAAGAGACCCAGTACTTC. It encodes CASSRYRGRKETQYF.

The chain links TRBV6-6 to TRBJ2-7, with D unclear. Germline V lookup: CDR1 MNHNY, CDR2 SVGAGI (reference sequence). This CDR3 is 13 amino acids long. V dropped 0 bases and J dropped 3 bases, with 6 bases sitting between them. CDR3 nucleotides: TGTGCCAGCAGTTACTCTCCTAACTACGAGCAGTACTTC. This codes for CASSYSPNYEQYF.

The chain couples TRBV7-6 to TRBJ1-1; the D is unclear. The V gene lost 6 bases and the J gene lost 0 bases, with 11 bases spanning the gap. The CDR3 has 14 amino acids. The germline gives CDR1 SGHVS, CDR2 FNYEAQ. The DNA of the CDR3 is TGTGCCAGCAGTTTGCAGGCTTTGAACACTGAAGCTTTCTTT. Its protein is CASSLQALNTEAFF.

The chain combines TRBV5-1 with TRBJ1-1; TRBD1 matches 7 bases. Germline assignment: CDR1 SGHRS and CDR2 YFSETQ. CDR3 size: 14 residues. V shed 5 bases, J shed 8 bases, and the junction held 12 bases outside the gene matches. As DNA, the CDR3 is TGCGCCAGCAGGGACGGGACATCCAGGGGGGAAGCTTTCTTT. Its translation is CASRDGTSRGEAFF.

The chain employs TRBV5-1 and TRBJ2-5; 7 bases align to TRBD1. Losses at the gene ends were 4 bases for V and 5 bases for J; bases not matched to a gene: 14. The CDR3 sequence is 16 residues long. Germline V lookup: CDR1 SGHRS, CDR2 YFSETQ. CDR3 sequence: CASSKDAAGGTETQYF. CDR3 nucleotide sequence: TGCGCCAGCAGCAAAGACGCGGCAGGGGGTACGGAGACCCAGTACTTC.

This sequence joins TRBV7-9 and TRBJ2-5; D might be TRBD1 (5 bases). Trimming took off 8 bases at V and 2 bases at J, with 9 bases between the two ends. Germline CDR1 is SEHNR and CDR2 is FQNEAQ (reference sequence). The CDR3 spans 12 residues. The CDR3 DNA is TGTGCCAGCGGAAGACAGCAAGAGACCCAGTACTTC. Its protein product is CASGRQQETQYF.

This chain joins TRBV19 and TRBJ1-1; D remains ambiguous. Germline V gene lookup returns CDR1 LNHDA and CDR2 SQIVND (reference sequence). V was trimmed by 5 bases and J by 0 bases, leaving 7 bases between them. The length of the CDR3 is 13 residues. CDR3 sequence reads: CASSRGLNTEAFF. The CDR3 DNA reads TGTGCCAGTAGTCGGGGATTGAACACTGAAGCTTTCTTT.

The chain couples TRBV4-1 to TRBJ1-6; D ambiguous. Germline V gives CDR1 MGHRA, CDR2 YSYEKL. Between the trimmed V and J ends, which lost 1 base and 9 bases, there was a span of 10 bases. The CDR3 sequence is 14 residues long. The CDR3 sequence is CASSQAVSGSPLHF. CDR3 coding DNA: TGCGCCAGCAGCCAAGCGGTGTCGGGTTCACCCCTCCACTTT.

The rearrangement links TRBV9 to TRBJ1-1; D perhaps matches TRBD1 (5 bases). The V and J ends lost 3 bases and 5 bases respectively, with 14 bases between them. CDR1 is SGDLS, CDR2 YYNGEE, per germline. CDR3 size: 14 residues. Here the CDR3 reads CASSGGSGETEAFF. CDR3 DNA: TGTGCCAGCAGCGGCGGGTCGGGGGAAACTGAAGCTTTCTTT.

The chain employs TRBV10-3 and TRBJ1-4; 10 nucleotides match TRBD1. The CDR3 contains 17 residues. The germline CDR1 and CDR2 sequences are ENHRY and SYGVKD. The trim removed 4 bases at V and 0 bases at J, leaving 5 bases unmatched. Here the CDR3 reads CAISAGQGPTTNEKLFF. DNA of the CDR3: TGTGCCATCAGTGCGGGACAGGGGCCAACAACTAATGAAAAACTGTTTTTT.

The chain recombines TRBV9 with TRBJ2-3; maybe TRBD2 (7 bases). This CDR3 comprises 17 residues. Germline V gives CDR1 SGDLS, CDR2 YYNGEE. Deletions cut 0 bases from V and 2 bases from J, with 16 bases between. CDR3 bases: TGTGCCAGCAGCGTAGCTACACGGGGGGCCTCCACAGATACGCAGTATTTT. It is translated as CASSVATRGASTDTQYF.

J is TRBJ1-6 and V is TRBV5-1; a weak D match, TRBD1 (6 bases). CDR1 SGHRS and CDR2 YFSETQ come from the germline V gene. CDR3 length: 15 residues. V was shortened by 3 bases and J by 6 bases, with 13 bases between the two germline ends. CDR3 residues: CASSSLRGSNSPLHF. CDR3 DNA sequence: TGCGCCAGCAGCTCCCTCAGGGGTAGTAATTCACCCCTCCACTTT. The whole variable domain, filled in from reference TRBV5-1 and TRBJ1-6, reads KAGVTQTPRYLIKTRGQQVTLSCSPISGHRSVSWYQQTPGQGLQFLFEYFSETQRNKGNFPGRFSGRQFSNSRSEMNVSTLELGDSALYLCASSSLRGSNSPLHFGNGTRLTVT.

This clone was counted a few times. The gene calls are TRBV5-4 and TRBJ1-4; 7 bases align to TRBD1. From germline, CDR1 is SGHNT and CDR2 YYREEE (reference sequence). There are 14 residues in the CDR3. Trimming at V came to 3 bases and at J to 6 bases, leaving 5 bases not matched to a gene. The CDR3 reads CASSSPGQHEKLFF. CDR3 in DNA: TGTGCCAGCAGCTCTCCGGGACAGCATGAAAAACTGTTTTTT.

The CDR3 loop is CATSRDSGTSYEQYF. CDR3 DNA: TGTGCCACCAGCAGAGATAGTGGGACTAGCTACGAGCAGTACTTC. The chain employs TRBV15 and TRBJ2-7; 8 bases agree with TRBD2. Germline CDR1 reads LNHNV; CDR2 reads YYDKDF (reference sequence). Losses at the gene ends were 0 bases for V and 3 bases for J; bases not matched to a gene: 4. The CDR3 is 15 residues long.

This clone is a singleton in its sample. The chain employs TRBV7-3 and TRBJ2-5, with D unresolved. This CDR3 is 13 amino acids long. The germline CDR1 and CDR2 sequences are SGHTA and FQGTGA. Trimming took off 5 bases at V and 1 base at J, with 8 bases between the two ends. CDR3 DNA sequence: TGTGCCAGCAGCGCGAGCGCCCAAGAGACCCAGTACTTC. Translation gives CASSASAQETQYF.

The chain's CDR3 is CASSQPETGVIEQFF. CDR3 coding DNA: TGCGCCAGCAGCCAGCCTGAGACAGGGGTCATTGAGCAGTTCTTC. The rearrangement links TRBV5-1 to TRBJ2-1; TRBD1 matches 8 bases. V lost 4 bases and J lost 9; bases outside the gene matches: 12. The CDR3 runs 15 residues. CDR1 and CDR2 from the germline V gene are SGHRS and YFSETQ.

The chain links TRBV3-1 (or the pseudogene TRBV3-2) to TRBJ1-1, with D uncertain. This CDR3 contains 14 residues. From germline, CDR1 is LGHDT and CDR2 YNNKEL (reference sequence). V was pared by 2 bases and J by 1 base, with 8 bases between. CDR3 in amino acids: CASSQPQKNTEAFF. The CDR3 nucleotides are TGTGCCAGCAGCCAACCTCAGAAGAACACTGAAGCTTTCTTT.

The rearrangement joins TRBV7-9 to TRBJ2-1; D may be TRBD1 (5 bases). Germline V gene sequence: CDR1 SEHNR, CDR2 FQNEAQ (reference sequence). The CDR3 extends over 16 amino acids. Between the trimmed V and J ends, which lost 1 base and 6 bases, there was a span of 16 bases. DNA of the CDR3: TGTGCCAGCAGCTTAGGTGTTGGCAGGGTCATCAATGAGCAGTTCTTC. It encodes CASSLGVGRVINEQFF. The whole variable domain, remainder taken from reference TRBV7-9 and TRBJ2-1, is DTGVSQNPRHKITKRGQNVTFRCDPISEHNRLYWYRQTLGQGPEFLTYFQNEAQLEKSRLLSDRFSAERPKGSFSTLEIQRTEQGDSAMYLCASSLGVGRVINEQFFGPGTRLTVL.

The CDR3 here is CASSLASASGGIYNEQFF. CDR3 DNA sequence: TGCGCCAGCAGCTTGGCGTCGGCTAGCGGGGGGATCTACAATGAGCAGTTCTTC. The J gene is TRBJ2-1, the V gene TRBV5-1, with 11 positions matching TRBD2. Trimming at V came to 0 bases and at J to 3 bases, leaving 8 bases not matched to a gene. From germline, CDR1 is SGHRS and CDR2 YFSETQ. The CDR3 length is 18 residues.

This clone was counted only a few times. The chain links TRBV29-1 to TRBJ2-5, with 8 nucleotides matching TRBD1. Unmatched junction bases numbered 5, after V lost 6 bases and J lost 5 bases. This CDR3 region has 12 residues. CDR1 and CDR2 from the germline V gene are SQVTM and ANQGSEA. CDR3 in amino acids: CSVDRAAETQYF. CDR3 sequence (DNA): TGCAGCGTGGACAGGGCGGCGGAGACCCAGTACTTC. Combining the CDR3 with reference TRBV29-1 and TRBJ2-5 gives the whole variable domain SAVISQKPSRDICQRGTSLTIQCQVDSQVTMMFWYRQQPGQSLTLIATANQGSEATYESGFVIDKFPISRPNLTFSTLTVSNMSPEDSSIYLCSVDRAAETQYFGPGTRLLVL.

This chain links TRBV19 with TRBJ1-2; D gene unclear. Germline values: CDR1 LNHDA, CDR2 SQIVND (reference sequence). V lost 3 bases and J lost 4, with 6 bases in between. The CDR3 sequence is 12 residues long. The CDR3: CASSIATYGYTF. In DNA form, the CDR3 reads TGTGCCAGTAGTATCGCTACCTATGGCTACACCTTC.